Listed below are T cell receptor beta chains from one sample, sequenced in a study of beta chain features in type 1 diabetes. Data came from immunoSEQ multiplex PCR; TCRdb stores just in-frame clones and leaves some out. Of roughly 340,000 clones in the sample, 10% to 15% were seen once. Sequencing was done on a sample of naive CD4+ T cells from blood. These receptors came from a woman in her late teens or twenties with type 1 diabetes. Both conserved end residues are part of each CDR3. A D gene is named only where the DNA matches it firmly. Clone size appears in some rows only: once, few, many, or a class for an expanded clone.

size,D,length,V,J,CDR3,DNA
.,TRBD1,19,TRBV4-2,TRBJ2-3,CASSQVKWKRDREPHTQYF,TGTGCCAGCAGCCAGGTAAAGTGGAAACGGGACAGAGAGCCTCATACGCAGTATTTT
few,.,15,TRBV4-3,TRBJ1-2,CASSRLSGSNYGYTF,TGCGCCAGCAGCCGACTCTCCGGCTCTAACTATGGCTACACCTTC
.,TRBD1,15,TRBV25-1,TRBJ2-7,CASGEKGAWRDEQYF,TGTGCCAGCGGAGAAAAGGGGGCCTGGCGAGACGAGCAGTACTTC
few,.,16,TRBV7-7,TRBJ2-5,CASSLAMAGAQETQYF,TGTGCTAGCAGCTTAGCGATGGCGGGGGCCCAGGAGACCCAGTACTTC
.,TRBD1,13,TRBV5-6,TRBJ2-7,CASSTRTGTEQYF,TGTGCCAGCAGCACCAGGACAGGGACCGAGCAGTACTTC
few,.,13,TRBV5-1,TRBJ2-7,CASSYHRDYEQYF,TGCGCCAGCAGTTATCACAGGGACTACGAGCAGTACTTC
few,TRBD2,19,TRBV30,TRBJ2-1,CAWSPIRTSGSSSYNEQFF,TGTGCCTGGAGCCCCATTCGGACTAGCGGGTCGAGCTCCTACAATGAGCAGTTCTTC
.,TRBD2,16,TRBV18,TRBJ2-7,CASSPPGLAGVYEQYF,TGTGCCAGCTCACCACCGGGACTAGCGGGAGTTTACGAGCAGTACTTC
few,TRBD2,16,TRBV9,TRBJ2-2,CASTARLAGRTGELFF,TGTGCCAGCACCGCAAGACTAGCGGGACGCACCGGGGAGCTGTTTTTT
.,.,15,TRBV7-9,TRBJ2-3,CASSFGTDGTDTQYF,TGTGCCAGCAGCTTCGGGACTGACGGCACAGATACGCAGTATTTT
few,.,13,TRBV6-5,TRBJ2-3,CATEAEGTDTQYF,TGTGCCACCGAAGCGGAAGGCACAGATACGCAGTATTTT
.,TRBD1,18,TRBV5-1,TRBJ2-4,CASSPMGQGTIAKNIQYF,TGCGCCAGCAGCCCGATGGGACAGGGGACGATAGCCAAAAACATTCAGTACTTC
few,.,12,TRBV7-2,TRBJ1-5,CASSQGNQPQHF,TGTGCCAGCAGCCAGGGCAATCAGCCCCAGCATTTT
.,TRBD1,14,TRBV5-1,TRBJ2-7,CASSTGQGLFEQYF,TGCGCCAGCAGCACCGGACAGGGCCTCTTCGAGCAGTACTTC
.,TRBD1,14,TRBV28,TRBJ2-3,CASSHRGLADTQYF,TGTGCCAGCAGTCACAGGGGGCTGGCAGATACGCAGTATTTT
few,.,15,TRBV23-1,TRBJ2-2,CASSLEGGWRGELFF,TGCGCCAGCAGTCTCGAGGGAGGATGGCGGGGGGAGCTGTTTTTT
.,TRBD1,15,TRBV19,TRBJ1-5,CASSIVGQGGQPQHF,TGTGCCAGTAGTATAGTGGGACAGGGAGGTCAGCCCCAGCATTTT
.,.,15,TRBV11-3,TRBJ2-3,CASSSSGTYTDTQYF,TGTGCCAGCAGCTCCTCCGGGACATACACAGATACGCAGTATTTT
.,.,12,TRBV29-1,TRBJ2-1,CSVHLVGGEQFF,TGCAGCGTCCACCTGGTGGGGGGTGAGCAGTTCTTC
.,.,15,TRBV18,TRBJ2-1,CASSPSLALELGAFF,TGTGCCAGCTCACCAAGCCTAGCGCTGGAGCTAGGAGCGTTCTTC
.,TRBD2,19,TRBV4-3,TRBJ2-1,CASSQTTSGLADTRNEQFF,TGCGCCAGCAGCCAAACCACCTCCGGGCTAGCGGACACCAGAAATGAGCAGTTCTTC
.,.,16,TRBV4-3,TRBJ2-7,CASSQDFGGSPYEQYF,TGCGCCAGCAGCCAAGATTTCGGAGGGAGTCCCTACGAGCAGTACTTC
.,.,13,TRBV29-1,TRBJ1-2,CSVGQTYNYGYTF,TGCAGCGTAGGACAAACATATAACTATGGCTACACCTTC
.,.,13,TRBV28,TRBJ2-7,CATILGGGDEQYF,TGTGCCACCATACTCGGCGGAGGGGACGAGCAGTACTTC
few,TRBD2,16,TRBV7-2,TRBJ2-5,CASSRHEAGNQETQYF,TGTGCCAGCAGCCGGCACGAAGCGGGGAACCAAGAGACCCAGTACTTC